This TCR beta chain was found in a study of T cells in Graves' hyperthyroidism and ophthalmopathy. Graves' hyperthyroidism is called stable when ophthalmopathy does not progress within 18 months. The source of the PBMCs was less than 12 ml of fresh peripheral blood. Whole-study results and caveats: Ophthalmopathy was model-predicted a median roughly 6.3 months pre-onset.

This clonotype was counted many times. The antigen remains undetermined. Amplification of TCR beta CDR3 regions used RNA as the template. A first-round RT-PCR of the TCR CDR3 used the HTBI primer set. TCRdb processed the multiplex PCR reads anew with MiXCR; each CDR3 protein has one entry. The profile shows more than 500,000 distinct CDR3 sequences, 15% to 20% of them singletons. From germline, CDR1 is SGHAT and CDR2 FQNNGV. This CDR3 is 15 amino acids long. V was clipped by 1 base and J by 3 bases, with 13 bases between them. Sequenced material: blood. The chain uses TRBV11-2 and TRBJ2-7; D gene unclear. The receptor was isolated from a woman between 25 and 40 years old with Graves' hyperthyroidism. CDR3 loop: CASSLVDRKIYEQYF. The CDR3 region has the DNA TGTGCCAGCAGCTTAGTGGACCGAAAGATCTACGAGCAGTACTTC.